The rows below give T cell receptor beta chains drawn from one sample of a study of shared clonotypes between healthy human individuals. TCRdb's table, derived via immunoSEQ multiplex PCR, lists solely in-frame clones and lacks some. Among around 600,000 clones, roughly 96% were seen once, and the ten largest hold approximately 0.11%. The sequenced sample was naive CD8+ T cells sorted from blood. The receptors derive from a woman under 40 in good health. Both conserved end residues are trimmed from each CDR3.

V gene,J gene,CDR3 protein
TRBV4-1,TRBJ2-7,ASSQSSGRYHEQY
TRBV28,TRBJ2-5,ASRLRGLQETQY
TRBV11-2,TRBJ2-7,ASSLVSGSYEQY
TRBV9,TRBJ2-1,ASSANNEQF
TRBV6-5,TRBJ2-2,ASSYPAPGNTGELF
TRBV27,TRBJ2-1,ASAGGRTYNEQF
TRBV13,TRBJ2-1,ASSLEGTGNEQF
TRBV27,TRBJ2-2,ASSSGGTGPGELF
TRBV5-1,TRBJ2-5,ASNGGSPQETQY
TRBV12-5,TRBJ2-1,ASGLIRGSYNEQF
TRBV2,TRBJ2-2,ASSEPRGEPGELF
TRBV28,TRBJ1-5,ASSSGYQPQH